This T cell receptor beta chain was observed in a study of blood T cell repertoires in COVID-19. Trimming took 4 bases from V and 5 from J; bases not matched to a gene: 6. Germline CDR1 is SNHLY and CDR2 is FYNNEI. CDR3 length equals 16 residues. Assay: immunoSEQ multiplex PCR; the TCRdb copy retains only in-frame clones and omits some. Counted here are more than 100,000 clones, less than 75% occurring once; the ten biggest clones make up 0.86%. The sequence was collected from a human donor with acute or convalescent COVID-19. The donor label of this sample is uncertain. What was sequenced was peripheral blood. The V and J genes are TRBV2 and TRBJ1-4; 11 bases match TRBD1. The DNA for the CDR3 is TGTGCCAGCAGTGGCCGGGACAGGGGGGAGAATGAAAAACTGTTTTTT. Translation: CASSGRDRGENEKLFF.